This T cell receptor (beta chain) was sequenced during a study of T cell repertoires in cytomegalovirus infection. Overall study: TCR beta signatures that were public indicated CMV infection and matching HLA type. Findings of the study overall: CMV carriers with the relevant HLA were identified by cumulative public TCR beta family frequency.

The junction had 8 bases not matched to a gene; V was cut back by 6 bases and J by 1 base. This CDR3 has 16 amino acids. This clonotype was seen a few times. What it binds is not known. TCRdb re-called the reads through MiXCR, storing one row per CDR3 protein. The top ten hold roughly 15% of the sample, which has more than 200,000 distinct CDR3 sequences, 8% to 9.5% seen once. This clonotype was obtained from a human donor in good health (CMV status not recorded). Some clones in this sample may be carry-over from other donors' samples. The gene calls are TRBV12-3 or TRBV12-4 and TRBJ2-1, with 8 bases that match TRBD1. The specimen sequenced was PBMCs. Written as DNA, the CDR3 is TGTGCCAGCAGGCCAACCACAGGGGGTTCCTACAATGAGCAGTTCTTC. The encoded protein is CASRPTTGGSYNEQFF.